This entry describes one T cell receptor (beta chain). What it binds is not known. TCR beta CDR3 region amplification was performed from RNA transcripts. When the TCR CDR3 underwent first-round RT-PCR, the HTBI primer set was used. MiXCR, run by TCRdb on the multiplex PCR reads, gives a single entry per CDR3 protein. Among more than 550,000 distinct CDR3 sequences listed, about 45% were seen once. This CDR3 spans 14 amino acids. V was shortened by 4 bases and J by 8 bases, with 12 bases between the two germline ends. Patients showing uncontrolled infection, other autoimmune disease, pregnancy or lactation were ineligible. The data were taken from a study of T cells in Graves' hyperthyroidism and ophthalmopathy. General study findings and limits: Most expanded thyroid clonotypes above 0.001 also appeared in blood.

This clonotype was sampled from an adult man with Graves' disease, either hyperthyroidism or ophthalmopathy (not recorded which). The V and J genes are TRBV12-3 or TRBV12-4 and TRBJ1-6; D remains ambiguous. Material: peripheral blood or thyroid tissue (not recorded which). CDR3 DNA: TGTGCCAGCAGTTATTCGGGGTCCGATTCACCCCTCCACTTT. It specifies CASSYSGSDSPLHF.